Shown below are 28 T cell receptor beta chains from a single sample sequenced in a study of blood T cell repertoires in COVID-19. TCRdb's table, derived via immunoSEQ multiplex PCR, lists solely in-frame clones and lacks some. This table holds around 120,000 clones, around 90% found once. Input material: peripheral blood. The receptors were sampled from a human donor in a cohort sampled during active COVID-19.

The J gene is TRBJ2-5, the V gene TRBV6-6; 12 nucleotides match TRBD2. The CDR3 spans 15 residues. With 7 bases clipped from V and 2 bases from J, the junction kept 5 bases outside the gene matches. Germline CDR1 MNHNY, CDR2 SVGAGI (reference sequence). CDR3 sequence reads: CASTRTSGAQETQYF. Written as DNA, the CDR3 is TGTGCCAGCACCCGGACTAGCGGGGCACAAGAGACCCAGTACTTC.

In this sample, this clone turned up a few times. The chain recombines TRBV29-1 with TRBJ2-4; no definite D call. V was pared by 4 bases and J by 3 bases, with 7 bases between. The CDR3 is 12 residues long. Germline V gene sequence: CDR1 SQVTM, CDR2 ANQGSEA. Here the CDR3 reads CSVVSGKNIQYF. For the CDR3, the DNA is TGCAGCGTTGTCTCGGGCAAAAACATTCAGTACTTC.

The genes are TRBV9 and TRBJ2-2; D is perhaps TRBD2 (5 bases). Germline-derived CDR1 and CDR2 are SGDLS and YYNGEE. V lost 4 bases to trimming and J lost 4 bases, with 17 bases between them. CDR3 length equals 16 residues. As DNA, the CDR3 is TGTGCCAGCAGCTCCCGTCTAGCCCCAAGCACCGGGGAGCTGTTTTTT. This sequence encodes CASSSRLAPSTGELFF.

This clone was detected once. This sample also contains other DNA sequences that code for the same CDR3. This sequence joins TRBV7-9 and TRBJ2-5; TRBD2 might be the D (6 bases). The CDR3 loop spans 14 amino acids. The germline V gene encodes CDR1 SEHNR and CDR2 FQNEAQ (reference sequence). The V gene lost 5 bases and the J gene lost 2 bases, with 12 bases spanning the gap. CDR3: CASSLSLAQETQYF. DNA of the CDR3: TGTGCCAGCAGCCTCTCCCTAGCGCAAGAGACCCAGTACTTC.

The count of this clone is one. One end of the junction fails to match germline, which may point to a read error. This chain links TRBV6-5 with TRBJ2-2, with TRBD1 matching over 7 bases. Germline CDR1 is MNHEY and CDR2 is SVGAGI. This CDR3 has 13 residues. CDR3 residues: CASSYTEGQEVFF. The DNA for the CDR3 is TGTGCCAGCAGTTACACGGAAGGACAGGAGGTGTTTTTT.

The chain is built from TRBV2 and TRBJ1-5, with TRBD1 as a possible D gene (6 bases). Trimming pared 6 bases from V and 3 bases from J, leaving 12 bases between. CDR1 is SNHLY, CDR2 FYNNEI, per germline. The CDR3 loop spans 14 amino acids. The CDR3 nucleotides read TGTGCCAGCAGGAGGGGGAGAGACAATCAGCCCCAGCATTTT. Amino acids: CASRRGRDNQPQHF.

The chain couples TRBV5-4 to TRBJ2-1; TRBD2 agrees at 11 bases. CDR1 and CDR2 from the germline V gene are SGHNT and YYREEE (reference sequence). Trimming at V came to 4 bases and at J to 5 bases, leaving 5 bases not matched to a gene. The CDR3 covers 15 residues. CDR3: CASSRLAGTHNEQFF. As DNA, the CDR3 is TGTGCCAGCAGCCGACTAGCGGGGACGCACAATGAGCAGTTCTTC.

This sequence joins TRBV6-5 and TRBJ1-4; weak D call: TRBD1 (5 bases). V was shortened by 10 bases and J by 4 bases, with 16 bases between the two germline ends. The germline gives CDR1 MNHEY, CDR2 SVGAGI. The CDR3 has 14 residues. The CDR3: CATGLKGYNEKLFF. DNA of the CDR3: TGTGCCACCGGTCTTAAGGGGTATAATGAAAAACTGTTTTTT.

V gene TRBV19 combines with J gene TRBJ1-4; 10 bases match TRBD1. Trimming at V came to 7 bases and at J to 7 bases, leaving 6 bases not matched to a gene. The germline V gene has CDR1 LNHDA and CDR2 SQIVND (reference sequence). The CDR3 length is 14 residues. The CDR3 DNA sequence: TGTGCCAGTATACCCCGGGACAGGGGTGAAAAACTGTTTTTT. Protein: CASIPRDRGEKLFF. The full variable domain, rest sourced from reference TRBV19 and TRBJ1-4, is DGGITQSPKYLFRKEGQNVTLSCEQNLNHDAMYWYRQDPGQGLRLIYYSQIVNDFQKGDIAEGYSVSREKKESFPLTVTSAQKNPTAFYLCASIPRDRGEKLFFGSGTQLSVL.

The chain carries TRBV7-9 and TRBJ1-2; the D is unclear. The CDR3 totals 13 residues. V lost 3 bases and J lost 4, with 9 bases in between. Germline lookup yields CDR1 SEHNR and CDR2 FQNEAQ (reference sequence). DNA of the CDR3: TGTGCCAGCAGCTTGAGGGTCGGCTATGGCTACACCTTC. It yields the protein CASSLRVGYGYTF. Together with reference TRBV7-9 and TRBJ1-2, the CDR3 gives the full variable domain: DTGVSQNPRHKITKRGQNVTFRCDPISEHNRLYWYRQTLGQGPEFLTYFQNEAQLEKSRLLSDRFSAERPKGSFSTLEIQRTEQGDSAMYLCASSLRVGYGYTFGSGTRLTVV.

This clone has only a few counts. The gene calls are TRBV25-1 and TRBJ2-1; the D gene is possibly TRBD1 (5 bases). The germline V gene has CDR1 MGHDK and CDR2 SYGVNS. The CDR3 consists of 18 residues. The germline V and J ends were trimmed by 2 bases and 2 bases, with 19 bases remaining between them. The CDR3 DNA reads TGTGCCAGCAGTGAAGACTTTCAGGGTCGCGGACCCTACAATGAGCAGTTCTTC. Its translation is CASSEDFQGRGPYNEQFF.

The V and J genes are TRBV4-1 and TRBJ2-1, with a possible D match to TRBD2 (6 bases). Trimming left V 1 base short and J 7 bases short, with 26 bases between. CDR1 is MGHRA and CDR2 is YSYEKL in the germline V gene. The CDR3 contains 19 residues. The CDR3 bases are TGCGCCAGCAGCCAAGGGGCTTGGAGAACCGGGACTCGGAGGAATGAGCAGTTCTTC. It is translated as CASSQGAWRTGTRRNEQFF.

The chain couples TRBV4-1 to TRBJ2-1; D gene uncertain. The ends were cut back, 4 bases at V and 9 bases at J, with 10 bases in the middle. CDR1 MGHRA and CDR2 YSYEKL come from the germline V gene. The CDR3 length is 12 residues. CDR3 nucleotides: TGCGCCAGCAGCCCAACTGGAGTTGAGCAGTTCTTC. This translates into CASSPTGVEQFF.

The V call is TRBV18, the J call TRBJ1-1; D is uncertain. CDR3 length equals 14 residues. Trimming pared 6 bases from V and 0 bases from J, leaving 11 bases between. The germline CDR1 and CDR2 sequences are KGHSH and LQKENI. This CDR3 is CASSRTAMNTEAFF. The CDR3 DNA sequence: TGTGCCAGCTCCCGGACTGCAATGAACACTGAAGCTTTCTTT.

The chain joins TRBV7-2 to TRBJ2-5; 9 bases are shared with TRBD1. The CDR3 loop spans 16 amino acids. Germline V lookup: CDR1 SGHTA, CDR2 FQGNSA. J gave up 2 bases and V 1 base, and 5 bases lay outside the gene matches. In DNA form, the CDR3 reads TGTGCCAGCAGCTTAGTAGCGACAGGGGGGCAAGAGACCCAGTACTTC. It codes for CASSLVATGGQETQYF.

CDR3 region: CSATPGLPGDTQYF. DNA for the CDR3: TGCAGCGCCACTCCGGGACTTCCCGGGGATACGCAGTATTTT. This chain connects TRBV29-1 to TRBJ2-3; possible D gene TRBD2, 6 bases. Trimming pared 7 bases from V and 6 bases from J, leaving 20 bases between. The CDR3 covers 14 residues. Germline CDR1 SQVTM, CDR2 ANQGSEA.

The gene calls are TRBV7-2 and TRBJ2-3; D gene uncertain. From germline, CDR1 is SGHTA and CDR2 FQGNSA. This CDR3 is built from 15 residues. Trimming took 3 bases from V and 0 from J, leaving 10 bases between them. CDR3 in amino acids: CASSFRASSTDTQYF. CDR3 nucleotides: TGTGCCAGCAGCTTTCGAGCGTCTAGCACAGATACGCAGTATTTT.

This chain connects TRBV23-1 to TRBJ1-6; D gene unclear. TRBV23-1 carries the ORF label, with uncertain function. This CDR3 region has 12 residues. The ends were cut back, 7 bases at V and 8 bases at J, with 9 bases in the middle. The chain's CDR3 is CASNGVDSPLHF. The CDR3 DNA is TGCGCCAGCAACGGAGTGGATTCACCCCTCCACTTT.

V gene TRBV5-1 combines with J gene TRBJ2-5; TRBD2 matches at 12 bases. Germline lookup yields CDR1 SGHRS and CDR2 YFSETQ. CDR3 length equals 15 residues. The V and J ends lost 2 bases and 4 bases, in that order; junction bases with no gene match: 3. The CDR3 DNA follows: TGCGCCAGCAGCTTACCGGGACTAGCGGGAGAGACCCAGTACTTC. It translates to CASSLPGLAGETQYF.

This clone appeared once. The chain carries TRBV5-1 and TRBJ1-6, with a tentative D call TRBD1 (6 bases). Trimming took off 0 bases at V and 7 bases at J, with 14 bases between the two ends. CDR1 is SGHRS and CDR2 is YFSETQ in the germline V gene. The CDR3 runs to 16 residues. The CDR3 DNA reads TGCGCCAGCAGCTTGGCTAGGGGGATACAGAATTCACCCCTCCACTTT. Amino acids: CASSLARGIQNSPLHF.

CDR3 in amino acids: CASSAQVRQGSTDTQYF. The CDR3 region has the DNA TGTGCCAGCAGCGCGCAAGTAAGGCAGGGAAGCACAGATACGCAGTATTTT. The V gene is TRBV9, the J gene TRBJ2-3, with a tentative D call TRBD1 (5 bases). Germline V gene sequence: CDR1 SGDLS, CDR2 YYNGEE. The ends were cut back, 3 bases at V and 0 bases at J, with 17 bases in the middle. The CDR3 covers 17 residues.

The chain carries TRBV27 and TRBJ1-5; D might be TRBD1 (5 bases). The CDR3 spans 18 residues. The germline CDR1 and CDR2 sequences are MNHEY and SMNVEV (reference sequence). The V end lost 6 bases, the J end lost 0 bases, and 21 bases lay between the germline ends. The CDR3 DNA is TGTGCCAGCAGCCCCAGGTTTCGCCAGGGTAATAGCAATCAGCCCCAGCATTTT. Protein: CASSPRFRQGNSNQPQHF.

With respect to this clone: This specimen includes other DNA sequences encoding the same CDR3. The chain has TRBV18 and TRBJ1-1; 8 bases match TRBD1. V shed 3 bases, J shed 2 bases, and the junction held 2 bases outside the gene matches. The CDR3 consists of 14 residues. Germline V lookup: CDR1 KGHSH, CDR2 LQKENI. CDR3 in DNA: TGTGCCAGCTCACCTGGACAGGGTAACACTGAAGCTTTCTTT. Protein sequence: CASSPGQGNTEAFF.

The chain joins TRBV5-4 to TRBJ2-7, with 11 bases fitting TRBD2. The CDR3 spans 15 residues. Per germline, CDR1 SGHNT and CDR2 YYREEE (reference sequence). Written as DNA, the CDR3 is TGTGCGCTGGGCTCTAGCGGGAGGATCTCCTACGAGCAGTACTTC. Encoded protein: CALGSSGRISYEQYF.

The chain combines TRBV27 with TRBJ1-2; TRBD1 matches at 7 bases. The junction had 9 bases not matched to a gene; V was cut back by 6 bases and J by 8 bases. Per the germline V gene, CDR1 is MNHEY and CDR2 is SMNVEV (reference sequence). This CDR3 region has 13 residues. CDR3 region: CASRASTGRGYTF. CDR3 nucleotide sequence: TGTGCCAGCAGAGCTTCGACAGGGCGAGGCTACACCTTC.

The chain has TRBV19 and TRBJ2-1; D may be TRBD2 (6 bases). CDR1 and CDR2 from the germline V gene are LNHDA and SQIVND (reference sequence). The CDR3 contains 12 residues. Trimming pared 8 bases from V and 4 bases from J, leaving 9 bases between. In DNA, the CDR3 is TGTGCCAGTCGGGACTCTTACAATGAGCAGTTCTTC. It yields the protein CASRDSYNEQFF. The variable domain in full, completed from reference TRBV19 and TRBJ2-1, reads DGGITQSPKYLFRKEGQNVTLSCEQNLNHDAMYWYRQDPGQGLRLIYYSQIVNDFQKGDIAEGYSVSREKKESFPLTVTSAQKNPTAFYLCASRDSYNEQFFGPGTRLTVL.

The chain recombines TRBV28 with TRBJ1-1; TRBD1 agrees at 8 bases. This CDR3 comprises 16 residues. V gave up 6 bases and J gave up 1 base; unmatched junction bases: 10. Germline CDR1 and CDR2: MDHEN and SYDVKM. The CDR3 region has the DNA TGTGCCAGCAGCTTTTTGCAGGGGGCAGGGAACACTGAAGCTTTCTTT. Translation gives CASSFLQGAGNTEAFF. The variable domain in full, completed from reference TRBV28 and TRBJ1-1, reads DVKVTQSSRYLVKRTGEKVFLECVQDMDHENMFWYRQDPGLGLRLIYFSYDVKMKEKGDIPEGYSVSREKKERFSLILESASTNQTSMYLCASSFLQGAGNTEAFFGQGTRLTVV.

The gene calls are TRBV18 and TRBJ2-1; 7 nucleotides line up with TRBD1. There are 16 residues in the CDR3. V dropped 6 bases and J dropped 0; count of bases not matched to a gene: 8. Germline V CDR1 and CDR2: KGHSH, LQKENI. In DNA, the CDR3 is TGTGCCAGCTCCCCGGAACGGACAGGCTCCTACAATGAGCAGTTCTTC. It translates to CASSPERTGSYNEQFF.